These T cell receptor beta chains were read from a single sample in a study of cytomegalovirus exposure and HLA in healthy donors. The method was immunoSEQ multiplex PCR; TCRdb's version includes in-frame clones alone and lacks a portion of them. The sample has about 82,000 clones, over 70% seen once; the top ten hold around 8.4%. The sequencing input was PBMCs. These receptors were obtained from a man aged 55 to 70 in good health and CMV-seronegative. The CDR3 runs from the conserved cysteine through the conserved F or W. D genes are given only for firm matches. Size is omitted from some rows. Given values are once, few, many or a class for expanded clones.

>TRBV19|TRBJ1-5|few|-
TGTGCCAGTAGTAATCGACAGAGGAATCAGCCCCAGCATTTT
CASSNRQRNQPQHF
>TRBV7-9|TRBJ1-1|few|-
TGTGCCAGCAGCTCCTCCGGGTTCGATACTGAAGCTTTCTTT
CASSSSGFDTEAFF
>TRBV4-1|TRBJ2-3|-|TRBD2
TGCGCCAGCAGCTCCCGACTAGCGGGCTCGGGGGATACGCAGTATTTT
CASSSRLAGSGDTQYF
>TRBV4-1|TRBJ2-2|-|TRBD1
TGCGCCAGCAGCCAAGATATGGGACAGGGTACCGGGGAGCTGTTTTTT
CASSQDMGQGTGELFF
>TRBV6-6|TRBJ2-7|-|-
TGTGCCAGCAGCCGAACGCGGAACGAGCAGTACTTC
CASSRTRNEQYF
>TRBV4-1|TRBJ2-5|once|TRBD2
TGCGCCAGCAGCCAAGATAGGACTAGCGGACCGGGGACCCAGTACTTC
CASSQDRTSGPGTQYF
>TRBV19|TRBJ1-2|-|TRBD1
TGTGCCAGTAGGACCGGGACAGCAGATGGCTACACCTTC
CASRTGTADGYTF
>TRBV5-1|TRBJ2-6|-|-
TGCGCCAGCAGCTTCAGATCTGGGGCCAACGTCCTGACTTTC
CASSFRSGANVLTF
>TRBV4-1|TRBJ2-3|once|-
TGCGCCAGCAGCCAAGTGGGGCTAGGGGTCACAGGAGATACGCAGTATTTT
CASSQVGLGVTGDTQYF
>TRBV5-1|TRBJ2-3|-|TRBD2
TGCGCCAGCAGCCACGGGGGAGCGGGGGGAACAGATACGCAGTATTTT
CASSHGGAGGTDTQYF
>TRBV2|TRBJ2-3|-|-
TGTGCCAGCAGACAGGGCCGAGATACGCAGTATTTT
CASRQGRDTQYF
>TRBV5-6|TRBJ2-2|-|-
TGTGCCAGCAGCCCTCAGCCCACGGCCAATTACTACGGGGAGCTGTTTTTT
CASSPQPTANYYGELFF
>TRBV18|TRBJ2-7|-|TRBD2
TGTGCCAGCTCACCCGGAAGCGGGAGGGATAACCTCTACGAGCAGTACTTC
CASSPGSGRDNLYEQYF